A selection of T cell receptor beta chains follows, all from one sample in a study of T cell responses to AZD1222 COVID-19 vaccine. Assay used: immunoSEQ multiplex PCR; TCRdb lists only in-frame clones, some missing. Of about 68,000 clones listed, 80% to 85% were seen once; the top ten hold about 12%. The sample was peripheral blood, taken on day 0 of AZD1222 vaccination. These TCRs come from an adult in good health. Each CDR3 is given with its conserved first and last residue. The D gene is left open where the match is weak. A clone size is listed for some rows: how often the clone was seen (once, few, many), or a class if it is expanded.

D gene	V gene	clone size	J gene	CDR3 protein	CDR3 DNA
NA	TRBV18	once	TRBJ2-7	CASSPQGAEQYF	TGTGCCAGCTCACCACAGGGAGCCGAGCAGTACTTC
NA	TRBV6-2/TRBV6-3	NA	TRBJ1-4	CASSYGLRGGEKLFF	TGTGCCAGCAGTTACGGTCTCAGGGGAGGTGAAAAACTGTTTTTT
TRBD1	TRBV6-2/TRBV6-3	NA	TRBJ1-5	CASSYMTGGGNQPQHF	TGTGCCAGCAGTTACATGACAGGGGGCGGTAATCAGCCCCAGCATTTT
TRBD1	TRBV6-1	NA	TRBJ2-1	CASSETGTGSVNEQFF	TGTGCCAGCAGTGAAACCGGGACAGGGAGTGTCAATGAGCAGTTCTTC
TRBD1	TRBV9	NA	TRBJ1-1	CASSVATGAMNTEAFF	TGTGCCAGCAGCGTAGCGACAGGGGCGATGAACACTGAAGCTTTCTTT
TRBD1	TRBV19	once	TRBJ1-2	CASRTGQGTYGYTF	TGTGCCAGTAGGACGGGACAGGGGACCTATGGCTACACCTTC
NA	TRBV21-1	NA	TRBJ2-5	CASSHGTQYF	TGTGCCAGCAGCCATGGGACCCAGTACTTC
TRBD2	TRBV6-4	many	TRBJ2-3	CASSDSTSGGADTQYF	TGTGCCAGCAGTGACTCGACTAGCGGGGGGGCAGATACGCAGTATTTT
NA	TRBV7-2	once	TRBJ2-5	CASSLPGTNVQETQYF	TGTGCCAGCAGCTTGCCCGGGACGAACGTCCAAGAGACCCAGTACTTC
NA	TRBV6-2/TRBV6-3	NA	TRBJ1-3	CASSFTDGGNTIYF	TGTGCCAGCAGTTTCACGGACGGCGGAAACACCATATATTTT
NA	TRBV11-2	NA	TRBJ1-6	CASSLGTSGGLYNSPLHF	TGTGCCAGCAGCTTAGGTACGTCGGGAGGACTGTATAATTCACCCCTCCACTTT
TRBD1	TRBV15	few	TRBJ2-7	CATSSQGTADHEQYF	TGTGCCACCAGCAGCCAGGGGACAGCAGACCACGAGCAGTACTTC
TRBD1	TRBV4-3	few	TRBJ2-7	CASSQYRGYEQYF	TGCGCCAGCAGCCAATACAGGGGCTACGAGCAGTACTTC
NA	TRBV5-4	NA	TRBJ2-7	CASSLAGEGPYEQYF	TGTGCCAGCAGCTTGGCCGGGGAAGGGCCCTACGAGCAGTACTTC
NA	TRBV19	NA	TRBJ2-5	CASSTGGRGETQYF	TGTGCCAGTAGTACCGGGGGAAGGGGTGAGACCCAGTACTTC
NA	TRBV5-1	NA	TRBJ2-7	CASNRGGPTYEQYF	TGCGCCAGCAATCGGGGCGGGCCCACCTACGAGCAGTACTTC
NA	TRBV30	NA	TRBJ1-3	CAWSEGGGNTIYF	TGTGCCTGGAGTGAGGGAGGTGGAAACACCATATATTTT
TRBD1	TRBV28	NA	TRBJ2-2	CASSLSVWGQGAIRTGELFF	TGTGCCAGCAGTTTAAGCGTCTGGGGACAGGGGGCCATTCGCACCGGGGAGCTGTTTTTT
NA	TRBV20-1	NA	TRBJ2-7	CSAVRGYF	TGCAGTGCTGTCAGGGGCTACTTC
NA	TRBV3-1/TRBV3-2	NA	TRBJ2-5	CASSQVSQYF	TGTGCCAGCAGCCAAGTGTCCCAGTACTTC
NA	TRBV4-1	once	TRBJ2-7	CASSQVGQGLNEQYF	TGCGCCAGCAGCCAAGTAGGGCAGGGGCTAAACGAGCAGTACTTC
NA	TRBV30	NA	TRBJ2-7	CAWTRGGTEQYF	TGTGCCTGGACCCGAGGGGGGACCGAGCAGTACTTC
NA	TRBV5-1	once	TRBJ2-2	CASSQGDTGELFF	TGCGCCAGCAGCCAGGGAGACACCGGGGAGCTGTTTTTT
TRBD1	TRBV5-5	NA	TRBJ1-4	CASSPDRGGLSEKLFF	TGTGCCAGCAGCCCTGACAGGGGGGGTTTGAGTGAAAAACTGTTTTTT
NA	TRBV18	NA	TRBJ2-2	CASSPSTGYTGELFF	TGTGCCAGCTCACCCTCGACAGGCTACACCGGGGAGCTGTTTTTT
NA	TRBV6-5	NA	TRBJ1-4	CASRPHAGEKLFF	TGTGCCAGCAGACCACACGCGGGTGAAAAACTGTTTTTT
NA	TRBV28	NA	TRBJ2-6	CASTNGISGANVLTF	TGTGCCAGCACCAATGGAATCTCTGGGGCCAACGTCCTGACTTTC
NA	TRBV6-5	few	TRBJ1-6	CASRNDGRRSPLHF	TGTGCCAGTCGTAATGACGGGAGGAGGTCACCCCTCCACTTT
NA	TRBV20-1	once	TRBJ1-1	CSARLLTEAFF	TGCAGTGCTAGATTGCTGACTGAAGCTTTCTTT
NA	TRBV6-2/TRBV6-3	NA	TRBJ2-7	CASSYSSGGRAIYEQYF	TGTGCCAGCAGTTACTCGAGTGGCGGCAGGGCGATCTACGAGCAGTACTTC
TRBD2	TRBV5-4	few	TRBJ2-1	CASSSVAGGQNEQFF	TGTGCCAGCAGCTCAGTAGCGGGGGGGCAAAATGAGCAGTTCTTC
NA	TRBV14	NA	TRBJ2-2	CASSQRHGGTGELFF	TGTGCCAGCAGCCAAAGACACGGGGGAACCGGGGAGCTGTTTTTT
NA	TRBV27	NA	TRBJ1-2	CASSLRGVHGYTF	TGTGCCAGCAGTTTACGAGGGGTACATGGCTACACCTTC
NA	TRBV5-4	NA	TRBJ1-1	CASSLQGPGTEAFF	TGTGCCAGCAGCCTCCAGGGGCCGGGGACTGAAGCTTTCTTT
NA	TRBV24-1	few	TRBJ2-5	CATSDPGTLRETQYF	TGTGCCACCAGTGACCCGGGGACCCTCAGGGAGACCCAGTACTTC
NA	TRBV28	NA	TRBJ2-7	CASSFNRRGSYEQYF	TGTGCCAGCAGTTTCAACCGACGGGGGTCCTACGAGCAGTACTTC
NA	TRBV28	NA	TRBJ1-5	CASSFRLLVGDQPQHF	TGTGCCAGCAGTTTTCGATTGCTGGTAGGGGATCAGCCCCAGCATTTT
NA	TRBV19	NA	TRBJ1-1	CASSDRVGVGTEAFF	TGTGCCAGTAGTGACCGGGTGGGGGTTGGCACTGAAGCTTTCTTT
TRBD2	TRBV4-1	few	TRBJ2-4	CASSQELGLVLNIQYF	TGCGCCAGCAGCCAAGAGCTCGGACTAGTCCTAAACATTCAGTACTTC
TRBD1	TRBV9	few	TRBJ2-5	CASSVNRGQETQYF	TGTGCCAGCAGCGTTAACAGGGGGCAGGAGACCCAGTACTTC
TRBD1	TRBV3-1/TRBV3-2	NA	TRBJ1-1	CASSQGRGFTEAFF	TGTGCCAGCAGCCAGGGCAGGGGGTTCACTGAAGCTTTCTTT
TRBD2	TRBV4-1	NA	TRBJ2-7	CASSLRTSGVNEQYF	TGCGCCAGCAGCCTAAGGACTAGCGGGGTGAACGAGCAGTACTTC
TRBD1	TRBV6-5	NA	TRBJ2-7	CASKWGQGQYREQYF	TGTGCCAGCAAATGGGGACAGGGTCAATACAGAGAACAGTACTTC
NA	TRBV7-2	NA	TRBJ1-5	CASSLDLGPQHF	TGTGCCAGCAGCTTAGATCTAGGACCCCAGCATTTT
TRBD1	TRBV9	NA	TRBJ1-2	CASSVEDRPYGYTF	TGTGCCAGCAGCGTAGAGGACAGGCCCTATGGCTACACCTTC